The text below deals with one T cell receptor beta chain. Its antigen is unknown. Primed by a sample-barcoded 5' primer and a J-beta primer mix, a second PCR proceeded for about 6 to 12 cycles. TCRdb reprocessed the 5' RACE reads via MiXCR and lists one record per CDR3 protein. The repertoire includes roughly 860,000 distinct CDR3 sequences, 60% to 80% of them detected once, and 25% to 30% sits in the top ten. The CDR3 length is 16 residues. Germline V gene sequence: CDR1 ENHRY, CDR2 SYGVKD. The entry originates in a study of blood T cells in healthy people across ages. Samples had at least 7 million PBMCs isolated from them. Extractions gave at least 5.5 micrograms of total RNA per sample. Study-wide results and limits: Investigators viewed diversity estimates from one million T cells as underestimates, the study reported. Strong correlation was found linking TCR beta diversity to naive T cell percentage.

The genes are TRBV10-3 and TRBJ2-7; 7 positions match TRBD2. The DNA matches TRBJ2-5 better at its end, which makes the J call doubtful. This clonotype was sampled from a man aged 25-45 years in good health. The sample taken for sequencing was blood. CDR3 coding DNA: TGTGCCATCAGGAGCGGGGCCGTGGGACCGCAAGAGACCCAGTACTTC. This translates into CAIRSGAVGPQETQYF.